These 26 T cell receptor beta chains were sequenced from one sample in a study of shared clonotypes between healthy human individuals. The data were produced by immunoSEQ multiplex PCR, yet TCRdb's version contains in-frame clones alone and is incomplete. Of some 700,000 clones in the sample, less than 95% are singletons; the top ten hold roughly 36%. The sample taken for sequencing was memory CD8+ T cells from PBMCs. Subset denoted: CD45RO+ cells pooled with CCR7-negative TemRA cells. All receptors derive from a man aged 18 to 29 in good health. Some clones in this sample may be carry-over from other donors' samples.

The gene calls are TRBV15 and TRBJ2-1; D gene uncertain. The CDR3 length is 14 residues. Germline loops: CDR1 LNHNV, CDR2 YYDKDF (reference sequence). Trimming pared 1 base from V and 7 bases from J, leaving 11 bases between. The CDR3 here is CATSRASLRNEQFF. For the CDR3, the DNA is TGTGCCACCAGCAGAGCTTCCCTCCGGAATGAGCAGTTCTTC.

The chain recombines TRBV7-9 with TRBJ2-2; possibly TRBD1 for D (7 bases). Germline CDR1 and CDR2: SEHNR and FQNEAQ (reference sequence). Trimming took off 7 bases at V and 3 bases at J, with 12 bases between the two ends. CDR3 length equals 14 residues. CDR3 coding DNA: TGTGCCAGCAATACAGGGGAGGACACCGGGGAGCTGTTTTTT. Its protein product is CASNTGEDTGELFF.

The rearrangement links TRBV5-5 to TRBJ2-7; 13 bases match TRBD2. The CDR3 is made up of 15 amino acids. V shed 3 bases and J 2 bases; nucleotides not matched to a gene: 2. The germline V gene encodes CDR1 SGHKS and CDR2 YYEKEE (reference sequence). The CDR3 DNA reads TGTGCCAGCAGCTACGGGACTAGCGGGACCTACGAGCAGTACTTC. Amino acids: CASSYGTSGTYEQYF.

The chain links TRBV28 to TRBJ2-4; TRBD1 matches at 7 bases. J lost 4 bases, V lost 8 bases, and 8 bases had no gene match. Germline V gene data show CDR1 as MDHEN and CDR2 as SYDVKM. This CDR3 spans 14 amino acids. CDR3 DNA: TGTGCCAGCCATCAACGACAGGGTAAAAACATTCAGTACTTC. Its translation: CASHQRQGKNIQYF.

The chain is built from TRBV7-9 and TRBJ2-1; weak D call: TRBD2 (5 bases). V shed 4 bases and J shed 5 bases, with 12 bases lying between them. CDR3 length: 14 residues. The germline V gene encodes CDR1 SEHNR and CDR2 FQNEAQ (reference sequence). CDR3 sequence (DNA): TGTGCCAGCAGCTCCATGGAGCGGAACAATGAGCAGTTCTTC. Its protein is CASSSMERNNEQFF.

The V call is TRBV2, the J call TRBJ2-1; TRBD1 matches at 9 bases. The CDR3 has 14 residues. The ends lost 10 bases at V and 8 bases at J; junction bases unmatched: 12. CDR1 and CDR2 (germline): SNHLY, FYNNEI. The CDR3 bases are TGTGCCACCAGAGGGGACAGGGCTGTACATGAGCAGTTCTTC. It codes for CATRGDRAVHEQFF. The full variable domain, rest sourced from reference TRBV2 and TRBJ2-1, is EPEVTQTPSHQVTQMGQEVILRCVPISNHLYFYWYRQILGQKVEFLVSFYNNEISEKSEIFDDQFSVERPDGSNFTLKIRSTKLEDSAMYFCATRGDRAVHEQFFGPGTRLTVL.

In nucleotides, the CDR3 is TGTGCCAGCAGTTTATCCCGGACAGGGGTGGTCGCTTTCTTT. Residues: CASSLSRTGVVAFF. The chain uses TRBV27 and TRBJ1-1; 9 bases fit TRBD1. CDR3 size: 14 residues. V lost 0 bases to trimming and J lost 11 bases; unmatched junction nucleotides: 7. Per germline, CDR1 MNHEY and CDR2 SMNVEV (reference sequence).

The rearrangement joins TRBV28 to TRBJ2-1, with 8 positions matching TRBD1. The CDR3 contains 12 residues. Germline CDR1 reads MDHEN; CDR2 reads SYDVKM. The J segment lost 7 bases and the V segment lost 8 bases, leaving 4 bases of the junction unmatched. CDR3 amino acids: CASGRGLNEQFF. CDR3 DNA: TGTGCCAGCGGCAGGGGGCTAAATGAGCAGTTCTTC.

J is TRBJ2-7 and V is TRBV6-6; D unresolved. V was clipped by 5 bases and J by 6 bases, with 8 bases between them. Germline-derived CDR1 and CDR2 are MNHNY and SVGAGI (reference sequence). This CDR3 region has 11 residues. The CDR3 sequence: CASSPSFEQYF. CDR3 DNA: TGTGCCAGCAGTCCCAGTTTCGAGCAGTACTTC.

The rearrangement joins TRBV28 to TRBJ2-7, with D tentatively TRBD1 (6 bases). CDR1 and CDR2 (germline): MDHEN, SYDVKM. V lost 5 bases and J lost 3, with 11 bases in between. CDR3 length equals 13 residues. The chain's CDR3 is CASSANRVYEQYF. The CDR3 DNA sequence: TGTGCCAGCAGTGCGAACAGGGTCTACGAGCAGTACTTC.

This chain connects TRBV5-6 to TRBJ2-1; 11 bases align to TRBD2. Germline trimming cut 6 bases from V and 8 bases from J; bases unmatched to any gene: 7. The CDR3 is 14 amino acids. Germline V gene sequence: CDR1 SGHDT, CDR2 YYEEEE. The CDR3 loop is CASIKTSGMYEQFF. Written as DNA, the CDR3 is TGTGCCAGCATCAAGACTAGCGGGATGTATGAGCAGTTCTTC.

There are a few counts of this clone. Other DNA sequences in this sample translate to the same CDR3. The chain couples TRBV7-9 to TRBJ1-3, with D possibly TRBD1 on 5 matching bases. Germline-derived CDR1 and CDR2 are SEHNR and FQNEAQ (reference sequence). V dropped 4 bases and J dropped 0 bases, with 7 bases sitting between them. The CDR3 contains 14 residues. This CDR3 is CASSSGGSGNTIYF. CDR3 bases: TGTGCCAGCAGCTCCGGGGGCTCTGGAAACACCATATATTTT. Based on the CDR3 plus reference TRBV7-9 and TRBJ1-3, the full variable domain is DTGVSQNPRHKITKRGQNVTFRCDPISEHNRLYWYRQTLGQGPEFLTYFQNEAQLEKSRLLSDRFSAERPKGSFSTLEIQRTEQGDSAMYLCASSSGGSGNTIYFGEGSWLTVV.

This chain links TRBV27 with TRBJ2-1; D remains unclear. The length of the CDR3 is 18 residues. Trimming left V 6 bases short and J 0 bases short, with 21 bases between. Per the germline V gene, CDR1 is MNHEY and CDR2 is SMNVEV (reference sequence). The CDR3 coding sequence is TGTGCCAGCAGGGATGTTTTAGTGTTGGGTCCCTCCTACAATGAGCAGTTCTTC. It translates to CASRDVLVLGPSYNEQFF.

The CDR3, as DNA: TGTGCCAGCAGTGAACTGGACTGGGACGGTGACTTCACAGATACGCAGTATTTT. Translated: CASSELDWDGDFTDTQYF. The chain is built from TRBV25-1 and TRBJ2-3, with D tentatively TRBD1 or TRBD2 (5 bases each). From germline, CDR1 is MGHDK and CDR2 SYGVNS. This CDR3 comprises 18 residues. The germline V and J ends were trimmed by 2 bases and 2 bases, with 20 bases remaining between them.

This clone has just one count. The chain recombines TRBV9 with TRBJ1-2, with D perhaps TRBD1 (6 bases). Germline V gene sequence: CDR1 SGDLS, CDR2 YYNGEE. The CDR3 is 11 residues long. Trimming cost V 5 bases and J 6 bases, with 8 bases left between them. For the CDR3, the DNA is TGTGCCAGCAGTGGGGGGCATGGCTACACCTTC. This gives the protein CASSGGHGYTF.

This clone was seen a few times. The gene calls are TRBV30 and TRBJ1-1; weak D call: TRBD1 (5 bases). Germline V gene sequence: CDR1 GTSNPN, CDR2 SVGIG (reference sequence). Trimming removed 3 bases at V and 4 bases at J, with 21 bases between. This CDR3 region has 16 residues. The CDR3 is CAWRDLKTGTATEAFF. Here the CDR3 DNA reads TGTGCCTGGAGAGACTTAAAAACGGGGACGGCCACTGAAGCTTTCTTT.

The chain has TRBV6-5 and TRBJ1-3, with D tentatively TRBD1 (5 bases). From germline, CDR1 is MNHEY and CDR2 SVGAGI. The CDR3 consists of 15 residues. The V end was cut by 0 bases, the J end by 0 bases, with 6 bases between. The CDR3 protein is CASSYSTGSGNTIYF. CDR3 coding DNA: TGTGCCAGCAGTTACTCAACAGGCTCTGGAAACACCATATATTTT.

The chain combines TRBV29-1 with TRBJ2-7; TRBD1 is a possible D gene (5 bases). The CDR3 covers 12 residues. V shed 3 bases and J shed 2 bases, with 8 bases lying between them. The V gene's germline CDR1 is SQVTM and CDR2 ANQGSEA. CDR3 protein: CSVDKGTYEQYF. In DNA, the CDR3 is TGCAGCGTTGACAAGGGGACCTACGAGCAGTACTTC.

The CDR3, as DNA: TGTGCCAGCAGCATTTTAGAGACCCAGTACTTC. This encodes CASSILETQYF. The chain links TRBV7-9 to TRBJ2-5; D gene ambiguous. V shed 5 bases and J shed 4 bases, with 5 bases lying between them. CDR1 and CDR2 (germline): SEHNR, FQNEAQ (reference sequence). CDR3 length: 11 residues.

The gene calls are TRBV9 and TRBJ2-3; 14 nucleotides align to TRBD2. Per the germline V gene, CDR1 is SGDLS and CDR2 is YYNGEE. The CDR3 has 18 residues. Trimming took 4 bases from V and 1 from J; bases not matched to a gene: 8. The CDR3 coding sequence is TGTGCCAGCAGCTACGGACTAGCGGGGGGAGGAGGCACAGATACGCAGTATTTT. It codes for CASSYGLAGGGGTDTQYF.

This chain connects TRBV9 to TRBJ2-7; D remains ambiguous. V lost 3 bases, J lost 7 bases, and 14 bases lay in between. Germline-derived CDR1 and CDR2 are SGDLS and YYNGEE. The CDR3 is 13 residues long. The CDR3 sequence: CASSETPLREQYF. CDR3 in DNA: TGTGCCAGCAGCGAGACGCCCCTTAGGGAGCAGTACTTC.

The chain employs TRBV9 and TRBJ2-4; D not resolved. The CDR3 is 15 amino acids. CDR1 and CDR2 from the germline V gene are SGDLS and YYNGEE. Between the trimmed V and J ends, which lost 0 bases and 8 bases, there was a span of 15 bases. The CDR3 loop is CASSVGAGSPDIQYF. CDR3 in DNA: TGTGCCAGCAGCGTAGGTGCCGGATCCCCAGACATTCAGTACTTC.

The chain recombines TRBV10-3 with TRBJ1-2; TRBD1 aligns across 8 bases. The CDR3 is 16 amino acids. Per the germline V gene, CDR1 is ENHRY and CDR2 is SYGVKD. J was trimmed by 4 bases and V by 3 bases; bases with no gene match: 10. The CDR3 here is CAISEYMDRAGYGYTF. The CDR3 nucleotides are TGTGCCATCAGTGAATACATGGACAGGGCTGGCTATGGCTACACCTTC.

The rearrangement uses TRBV7-8 and TRBJ2-7; a weak D match, TRBD2 (5 bases). The CDR3 sequence is 15 residues long. Germline loops: CDR1 SGHVS, CDR2 FQNEAQ. V lost 8 bases, J lost 6 bases, and 23 bases lay in between. CDR3 bases: TGTGCCAGCGCTCCTTACGACTATGGCGCGGCCGAGCAGTACTTC. This codes for CASAPYDYGAAEQYF.

This sequence joins TRBV28 and TRBJ2-1; weak D call: TRBD2 (5 bases). With 2 bases removed from V and 4 bases from J, the gap between germline ends came to 12 bases. Germline loops: CDR1 MDHEN, CDR2 SYDVKM. This CDR3 contains 15 residues. CDR3 in DNA: TGTGCCAGCAGTTTACGGGAATCGGCTTACAATGAGCAGTTCTTC. Its translation is CASSLRESAYNEQFF.

The V gene is TRBV7-9, the J gene TRBJ2-1; 10 nucleotides align to TRBD2. The CDR3 has 15 residues. Germline V gives CDR1 SEHNR, CDR2 FQNEAQ (reference sequence). J was trimmed by 6 bases and V by 6 bases; bases with no gene match: 8. The CDR3 reads CASSSAGGPGNEQFF. CDR3 sequence (DNA): TGTGCCAGCAGTTCAGCGGGAGGGCCGGGCAATGAGCAGTTCTTC.